This T cell receptor beta chain was identified during a study of beta chain features in type 1 diabetes. Via the markers CD45RO/CCR7/CD25/CD127/CD95/CD27, stem cell-like memory, regulatory, central memory and naive CD4+ cells were sorted. cDNA synthesis used the whole RNA isolate, giving expressed TCRB sequences. Assay used: immunoSEQ multiplex PCR; TCRdb lists only in-frame clones, some missing. The repertoire holds about 120,000 clones, with roughly 17% as singletons. The study, taken as a whole, reports: Researchers report that Type 1 diabetes patients had moderately but significantly shorter TCRB CDR3s across all four CD4+ subsets. Researchers reported that naive, central memory and Treg TCRB repertoires appeared more similar in patients than in healthy donors. Insertions were fewer and deletions more numerous at VDJ junctions in type 1 diabetes patients. A cDNA-based sequencing approach could over-represent cells with high TCR expression.

This clone appeared a few times. Its specificity is unknown. The CDR3 covers 14 residues. Trimming left V 4 bases short and J 7 bases short, with 16 bases between. The germline V gene has CDR1 SEHNR and CDR2 FQNEAQ (reference sequence). J is TRBJ1-2 and V is TRBV7-9; D possibly corresponds to TRBD1 (5 bases). Sequenced sample: central memory CD4+ T cells from blood. This clonotype originated in a man under 40 with type 1 diabetes. The CDR3 region is CASSSPSPGRGYTF. As DNA, the CDR3 is TGTGCCAGCAGCTCTCCTAGCCCGGGACGTGGCTACACCTTC.